The 6 T cell receptor beta chains below come from one sample, sequenced in a study of CD8+CD57+ T cells in acquired aplastic anemia. Genomic DNA served as template for TCR beta VDJ and CDR3 profiling. TCRdb reprocessed the reads via MiXCR and lists one record per CDR3 protein. This table holds 400,000 to 500,000 distinct CDR3 sequences, around 72% found once. The source material was sorted CD4+, CD8+, or CD8+CD57+ T cells (not recorded which) from PBMCs. Receptors originate from a human donor in good health, serving as a control.

The rearrangement links TRBV5-5 to TRBJ2-7, with a possible D match to TRBD2 (5 bases). The CDR3 totals 13 residues. Trimming cost V 4 bases and J 5 bases, with 13 bases left between them. Germline values: CDR1 SGHKS, CDR2 YYEKEE (reference sequence). The chain's CDR3 is CASSMESRDEQYF. The CDR3, as DNA: TGTGCCAGCAGCATGGAGTCGCGGGACGAGCAGTACTTC.

V gene TRBV7-9 combines with J gene TRBJ1-6; D gene unclear. Trimming removed 3 bases from V and 10 bases from J, with 16 bases in between. This CDR3 is 15 amino acids long. CDR1 is SEHNR and CDR2 is FQNEAQ in the germline V gene (reference sequence). Here the CDR3 reads CASSLRSVGESPLHF. As DNA, the CDR3 is TGTGCCAGCAGCTTGCGGTCGGTGGGTGAATCACCCCTCCACTTT.

To note about this clonotype: The germline gene is not matched at one end of the junction; a read error may be the cause. The chain employs TRBV7-2 and TRBJ2-3; perhaps TRBD2 as D (5 bases). The CDR3 is 14 residues long. The germline gives CDR1 SGHTA, CDR2 FQGNSA. The CDR3 loop reads CASRLARRTDTQYF. In DNA, the CDR3 is TGTGCCAGCAGGTTAGCGAGGAGGACCGATACGCAGTATTTT.

This chain uses TRBV15 with TRBJ1-5; D remains ambiguous. V was pared by 1 base and J by 5 bases, with 3 bases between. Germline V gives CDR1 LNHNV, CDR2 YYDKDF (reference sequence). The CDR3 extends over 12 amino acids. The chain's CDR3 is CATSRVDQPQHF. CDR3 bases: TGTGCCACCAGCAGAGTCGATCAGCCCCAGCATTTT.

The gene calls are TRBV2 and TRBJ2-1, with D perhaps being TRBD1 or TRBD2 (6 bases each). The germline gives CDR1 SNHLY, CDR2 FYNNEI. V was pared by 6 bases and J by 8 bases, with 11 bases between. This CDR3 is built from 12 residues. Written as DNA, the CDR3 is TGTGCCAGCAGACTGAGGGGGGATGAGCAGTTCTTC. It yields the protein CASRLRGDEQFF.

This clonotype was detected many times. The chain couples TRBV7-3 to TRBJ2-1, with D maybe TRBD2 (5 bases). CDR3 size: 13 residues. The V and J ends lost 5 bases and 5 bases respectively, with 10 bases between them. Germline V gene data show CDR1 as SGHTA and CDR2 as FQGTGA. CDR3 DNA: TGTGCCAGCAGCCAAACTAGTGACAATGAGCAGTTCTTC. It encodes CASSQTSDNEQFF.